Listed below are T cell receptor beta chains from one sample, sequenced in a study of identical twins. MiXCR was run by TCRdb on the 5' RACE reads, yielding one entry per CDR3 protein. Here the sample spans just over 500,000 distinct CDR3 sequences, roughly a fifth being singletons. These data were also filed under a second study, of T cells expressing NK-cell markers.

Material for sequencing was CD4+ T cells sorted from blood. The receptors originated from a woman aged 18 to 35 in good health. Each CDR3 is given with its conserved first and last residue. D genes are given only for firm matches. Rows give clone size only sometimes, using once, few, many, or a class for an expanded clone.

cdr3_aa: CSTIRDPIKNTEAFF; cdr3_nt: TGCAGCACAATCCGGGACCCTATCAAAAACACTGAAGCTTTCTTT; d_call: NA; j_call: TRBJ1-1; v_call: TRBV29-1; clone_size: few
cdr3_aa: CASSPYLGQGASEAFF; cdr3_nt: TGTGCCAGTAGTCCTTATTTGGGACAGGGGGCTTCTGAAGCTTTCTTT; d_call: TRBD1; j_call: TRBJ1-1; v_call: TRBV19; clone_size: few
cdr3_aa: CASSYGGRGEQFF; cdr3_nt: TGTGCCAGCAGTTACGGGGGGCGGGGCGAGCAGTTCTTC; d_call: NA; j_call: TRBJ2-1; v_call: TRBV6-5; clone_size: few
cdr3_aa: CASSRSHNEKLFF; cdr3_nt: TGTGCCAGCAGCCGGTCCCATAATGAAAAACTGTTTTTT; d_call: NA; j_call: TRBJ1-4; v_call: TRBV7-9; clone_size: NA
cdr3_aa: CASGLGADGRLSTDTQYF; cdr3_nt: TGTGCTAGTGGTTTGGGGGCGGATGGGCGTCTCAGCACAGATACGCAGTATTTT; d_call: NA; j_call: TRBJ2-3; v_call: TRBV12-5; clone_size: NA
cdr3_aa: CASSLVASGAYEQYF; cdr3_nt: TGTGCCAGCAGCTTGGTGGCTAGCGGGGCATACGAGCAGTACTTC; d_call: TRBD2; j_call: TRBJ2-7; v_call: TRBV7-2; clone_size: NA
cdr3_aa: CSASRPGPYEQYF; cdr3_nt: TGCAGTGCATCGCGGCCAGGCCCCTACGAGCAGTACTTC; d_call: NA; j_call: TRBJ2-7; v_call: TRBV20-1; clone_size: few
cdr3_aa: CASSSSAGLAGSEQYF; cdr3_nt: TGTGCCAGCAGCTCCAGCGCGGGACTAGCGGGGAGTGAGCAGTACTTC; d_call: TRBD2; j_call: TRBJ2-7; v_call: TRBV7-6; clone_size: NA
cdr3_aa: CASSIRGPYEQYF; cdr3_nt: TGTGCCAGTAGTATACGCGGGCCGTACGAGCAGTACTTC; d_call: NA; j_call: TRBJ2-7; v_call: TRBV19; clone_size: few
cdr3_aa: CSARAGGKNTEAFF; cdr3_nt: TGCAGTGCTAGGGCGGGTGGGAAGAACACTGAAGCTTTCTTT; d_call: NA; j_call: TRBJ1-1; v_call: TRBV20-1; clone_size: NA
cdr3_aa: CASRLGPTSTDTQYF; cdr3_nt: TGTGCCAGCAGGCTAGGCCCTACTAGCACAGATACGCAGTATTTT; d_call: NA; j_call: TRBJ2-3; v_call: TRBV6-1; clone_size: NA
cdr3_aa: CASSPAPVSGNTIYF; cdr3_nt: TGTGCCAGCAGCCCAGCCCCGGTCTCTGGAAACACCATATATTTT; d_call: NA; j_call: TRBJ1-3; v_call: TRBV11-3; clone_size: few
cdr3_aa: CASSAYKWASSYNEQFF; cdr3_nt: TGTGCCAGCAGCGCGTATAAGTGGGCGAGCTCCTACAATGAGCAGTTCTTC; d_call: NA; j_call: TRBJ2-1; v_call: TRBV9; clone_size: NA
cdr3_aa: CASSLGFGEKLFF; cdr3_nt: TGCGCCAGCAGCTTGGGATTTGGTGAAAAACTGTTTTTT; d_call: NA; j_call: TRBJ1-4; v_call: TRBV5-1; clone_size: NA
cdr3_aa: CASFPLGGLTDTQYF; cdr3_nt: TGTGCCAGCTTCCCCTTGGGGGGGCTCACAGATACGCAGTATTTT; d_call: NA; j_call: TRBJ2-3; v_call: TRBV27; clone_size: NA
cdr3_aa: CASSLVRNSGNTIYF; cdr3_nt: TGTGCCAGCAGTTTAGTACGTAACTCTGGAAACACCATATATTTT; d_call: NA; j_call: TRBJ1-3; v_call: TRBV12-3/TRBV12-4; clone_size: few
cdr3_aa: CASSYDRYQETQYF; cdr3_nt: TGCGCCAGCAGCTATGACAGGTACCAAGAGACCCAGTACTTC; d_call: NA; j_call: TRBJ2-5; v_call: TRBV5-1; clone_size: few
cdr3_aa: CASSSSPQRESYPYEQYF; cdr3_nt: TGTGCCAGCAGCTCTTCACCCCAGCGGGAATCATACCCTTACGAGCAGTACTTC; d_call: TRBD2; j_call: TRBJ2-7; v_call: TRBV11-2; clone_size: few
cdr3_aa: CASSNRGLTDTQYF; cdr3_nt: TGTGCCAGCAGTAACAGGGGTCTTACAGATACGCAGTATTTT; d_call: TRBD1; j_call: TRBJ2-3; v_call: TRBV5-8; clone_size: few
cdr3_aa: CSVGDRESEAFF; cdr3_nt: TGCAGCGTTGGGGACAGGGAATCTGAAGCTTTCTTT; d_call: TRBD1; j_call: TRBJ1-1; v_call: TRBV29-1; clone_size: few
cdr3_aa: CSARASGTDTQYF; cdr3_nt: TGCAGTGCTAGAGCTAGCGGCACAGATACGCAGTATTTT; d_call: NA; j_call: TRBJ2-3; v_call: TRBV20-1; clone_size: few
cdr3_aa: CSASVLLAGGWKETQYF; cdr3_nt: TGCAGTGCTAGCGTTCTGCTAGCGGGAGGGTGGAAAGAGACCCAGTACTTC; d_call: TRBD2; j_call: TRBJ2-5; v_call: TRBV20-1; clone_size: few
cdr3_aa: CASSFNPNTEAFF; cdr3_nt: TGTGCCAGCAGTTTTAACCCGAACACTGAAGCTTTCTTT; d_call: NA; j_call: TRBJ1-1; v_call: TRBV27; clone_size: NA
cdr3_aa: CATSRTTHGYTF; cdr3_nt: TGTGCCACCAGCAGGACCACGCATGGCTACACCTTC; d_call: NA; j_call: TRBJ1-2; v_call: TRBV15; clone_size: NA
cdr3_aa: CASSFSGRARNEQFF; cdr3_nt: TGTGCCAGCAGCTTTAGCGGGAGGGCCCGGAATGAGCAGTTCTTC; d_call: TRBD2; j_call: TRBJ2-1; v_call: TRBV7-2; clone_size: few
cdr3_aa: CASSYAVGTEAFF; cdr3_nt: TGTGCCAGCAGTTACGCCGTGGGGACTGAAGCTTTCTTT; d_call: NA; j_call: TRBJ1-1; v_call: TRBV6-5; clone_size: few
cdr3_aa: CASSLQGDTQYF; cdr3_nt: TGTGCCAGCAGCTTACAAGGAGATACGCAGTATTTT; d_call: NA; j_call: TRBJ2-3; v_call: TRBV5-1; clone_size: many
cdr3_aa: CASSSREGGHETQYF; cdr3_nt: TGTGCCAGCAGTTCTCGAGAGGGGGGGCACGAGACCCAGTACTTC; d_call: NA; j_call: TRBJ2-5; v_call: TRBV6-5; clone_size: NA
cdr3_aa: CASSVAAYQETQYF; cdr3_nt: TGTGCCAGCAGCGTGGCCGCGTACCAAGAGACCCAGTACTTC; d_call: NA; j_call: TRBJ2-5; v_call: TRBV9; clone_size: few
cdr3_aa: CASRIILETMGQYF; cdr3_nt: TGTGCCAGCAGAATCATCCTAGAAACGATGGGGCAGTACTTC; d_call: NA; j_call: TRBJ2-7; v_call: TRBV5-5; clone_size: NA
cdr3_aa: CASSLRAGAGADTQYF; cdr3_nt: TGCGCCAGCAGCTTACGAGCGGGAGCTGGGGCAGATACGCAGTATTTT; d_call: TRBD2; j_call: TRBJ2-3; v_call: TRBV5-1; clone_size: NA
cdr3_aa: CASSVGLAGENEQFF; cdr3_nt: TGTGCCAGCAGCGTCGGACTAGCGGGAGAAAATGAGCAGTTCTTC; d_call: TRBD2; j_call: TRBJ2-1; v_call: TRBV11-3; clone_size: few
cdr3_aa: CASSPLRQTQYF; cdr3_nt: TGTGCCAGCAGCCCCCTTCGGCAGACCCAGTACTTC; d_call: NA; j_call: TRBJ2-5; v_call: TRBV6-2/TRBV6-3; clone_size: NA
cdr3_aa: CASSEAGVNEQFF; cdr3_nt: TGTGCCAGCAGTGAAGCAGGGGTAAATGAGCAGTTCTTC; d_call: NA; j_call: TRBJ2-1; v_call: TRBV25-1; clone_size: few
cdr3_aa: CASSATGRNYGYTF; cdr3_nt: TGTGCCAGCAGCGCGACAGGGCGTAACTATGGCTACACCTTC; d_call: TRBD1; j_call: TRBJ1-2; v_call: TRBV7-9; clone_size: few
cdr3_aa: CASSLGKLAFF; cdr3_nt: TGTGCCAGCAGTTTAGGGAAATTGGCTTTCTTT; d_call: NA; j_call: TRBJ1-1; v_call: TRBV12-3/TRBV12-4; clone_size: few
cdr3_aa: CASSFLGEETQYF; cdr3_nt: TGCGCCAGCAGCTTTTTGGGAGAAGAGACCCAGTACTTC; d_call: NA; j_call: TRBJ2-5; v_call: TRBV5-1; clone_size: NA